Listed below are T cell receptor beta chains from one sample, sequenced in a study of cytomegalovirus exposure and HLA in healthy donors. Some clones are missing from TCRdb's copy, which holds only in-frame ones; the method was immunoSEQ multiplex PCR. The sample yields about 160,000 clones, about 65% seen once. Sequencing was done on a sample of PBMCs. The receptors come from a man between 40 and 49 years old in good health and CMV-seropositive. The CDR3 runs from the conserved cysteine through the conserved F or W.

v_gene	j_gene	CDR3aa
TRBV10-3	TRBJ1-4	CAISESKGQGDEKLFF
TRBV4-2	TRBJ2-3	CASSQVASQDTQYF
TRBV19	TRBJ2-7	CASSIDGTGAYEQYF
TRBV6-1	TRBJ2-2	CASSPDSHTGELFF
TRBV4-3	TRBJ2-7	CASSQEANSWDEQYF
TRBV5-1	TRBJ1-1	CASSALLGGDENTEAFF
TRBV4-1	TRBJ1-2	CASSQDGQGIYGYTF
TRBV7-3	TRBJ1-1	CASSRDRATEAFF
TRBV27	TRBJ2-7	CASSLQGTYEQYF
TRBV6-5	TRBJ2-7	CASSLGLAGDYEQYF
TRBV6-1	TRBJ2-7	CASSEAGADYEQYF
TRBV9	TRBJ1-3	CASSVGGTVSGNTIYF
TRBV19	TRBJ1-5	CASRLRGGNQPQHF
TRBV5-1	TRBJ1-2	CASRAGTNYGYTF
TRBV7-9	TRBJ2-7	CASSLAGTGPSEQYF
TRBV2	TRBJ2-2	CASSEAGAGTGELFF
TRBV7-9	TRBJ2-3	CASSLVAGGTGDTQYF
TRBV2	TRBJ1-6	CASIVDRRNSPLHF
TRBV30	TRBJ1-5	CAWTLRGQLDQPQHF
TRBV9	TRBJ2-1	CASSVPRGFGSGGANEQFF
TRBV6-1	TRBJ2-3	CASSETSGGPDTQYF
TRBV6-6	TRBJ2-5	CASIPEGRVGGETQYF
TRBV19	TRBJ1-5	CASSIPTPGQGARQPQHF
TRBV7-2	TRBJ2-7	CASSSSGGAREQYF
TRBV5-1	TRBJ2-7	CASSSMDSSYEQYF
TRBV5-4	TRBJ2-1	CASSNTAGTYNEQFF
TRBV4-1	TRBJ2-1	CASSQDWTISYNEQFF
TRBV6-5	TRBJ1-1	CASSKRVSTEAFF
TRBV4-1	TRBJ1-1	CASSQTMNTEAFF
TRBV30	TRBJ2-2	CAWSRDRGRTGELFF
TRBV7-2	TRBJ2-5	CASSLAGGQETQYF
TRBV9	TRBJ1-2	CASSAAGTGGLANYGYTF
TRBV28	TRBJ2-2	CASSLPLAGGQGELFF
TRBV10-3	TRBJ2-7	CAIRVGAGASSEQYF
TRBV7-3	NA	CASSAAVSYEQYF
TRBV11-2	TRBJ2-1	CASSGRGTHNEQFF
TRBV19	TRBJ2-7	CASSIWMAGTGGAEQYF
TRBV7-2	TRBJ1-3	CASKAGVSGNTIYF
TRBV6-5	TRBJ2-7	CASKTDLRGEQYF
TRBV30	TRBJ1-6	CAWSVAGQSPLHF
TRBV7-9	TRBJ1-1	CASTPPVGGKNTEAFF
TRBV9	TRBJ2-4	CASSGGLLADSKNIQYF